The clone carrying this T cell receptor (beta chain) was found a few times. Its antigen is not known. These data come from a study of T cell repertoires in cytomegalovirus infection. Study as a whole: It was the public TCR beta signatures that indicated both CMV infection and matching HLA type. General study points: Of the TCR beta families, the public ones yielded a cumulative frequency that identified carriers of CMV plus the relevant HLA.

This CDR3 is built from 15 residues. Trimming pared 5 bases from V and 3 bases from J, leaving 13 bases between. TCRdb independently ran MiXCR on the reads; one entry per CDR3 protein. The sample holds about 200,000 distinct CDR3 sequences, 8% to 10% seen once. The V gene is TRBV23-1, the J gene TRBJ2-2, with D tentatively TRBD1 (6 bases). TRBV23-1 is an open reading frame whose function is uncertain. The source material was PBMCs. The receptor comes from a human donor in good health (CMV status not recorded). Some clones in this sample may be carry-over from other donors' samples. The CDR3 DNA reads TGCGCCAGCAGTTTACAGGGTTCTTACACCGGGGAGCTGTTTTTT. Translated, it gives CASSLQGSYTGELFF.